One sample yielded the 32 T cell receptor beta chains listed below, sequenced in a study of CD8 T cells in Susac syndrome. Reverse transcription of roughly 0.5 to 1 ug RNA was performed with random hexamers. Each CDR3 protein gets one entry after TCRdb re-called the immunoSEQ multiplex PCR reads with MiXCR. Here the sample spans around 20,000 distinct CDR3 sequences, approximately 96% being singletons. The sample was CD8+ T cells from PBMCs. The origin of the receptors is a human donor in good health.

The sample holds one count of this clonotype. The genes are TRBV9 and TRBJ2-5; 8 bases align to TRBD1. Germline-derived CDR1 and CDR2 are SGDLS and YYNGEE. V shed 4 bases and J 1 base; nucleotides not matched to a gene: 9. CDR3 size: 16 residues. The DNA of the CDR3 is TGTGCCAGCAGCCCCCGGACAGGGCTCTCCCAAGAGACCCAGTACTTC. Protein sequence: CASSPRTGLSQETQYF.

This chain uses TRBV20-1 with TRBJ2-7, with D perhaps matching TRBD2 (6 bases). The CDR3 has 11 amino acids. Germline values: CDR1 DFQATT, CDR2 SNEGSKA (reference sequence). V was shortened by 8 bases and J by 6 bases, with 14 bases between the two germline ends. CDR3 sequence (DNA): TGCAGTCCGGGACTCCCTCTCGAGCAGTACTTC. It codes for CSPGLPLEQYF.

The rearrangement joins TRBV2 to TRBJ2-3, with 8 positions matching TRBD2. The CDR3 loop spans 17 amino acids. CDR1 and CDR2 (germline): SNHLY, FYNNEI. With 7 bases clipped from V and 0 bases from J, the junction kept 12 bases outside the gene matches. The CDR3 loop is CASTFTVPSGSTDTQYF. Here the CDR3 DNA reads TGTGCCAGCACTTTCACCGTTCCTAGCGGGAGCACAGATACGCAGTATTTT.

The count of this clonotype is one. The rearrangement links TRBV7-2 to TRBJ2-5, with 10 bases fitting TRBD2. The CDR3 consists of 18 residues. Germline V lookup: CDR1 SGHTA, CDR2 FQGNSA. After removal of 8 bases from V and 5 bases from J, the junction contained 20 bases not matched to a gene. CDR3 DNA: TGTGCCAGCGAGGGCAGGGGGAGAAAGCGGGAGGGCCTCGAGACCCAGTACTTC. Amino acid sequence: CASEGRGRKREGLETQYF.

The chain combines TRBV28 with TRBJ2-7, with D perhaps matching TRBD1 (6 bases). Trimming removed 2 bases from V and 5 bases from J, with 10 bases in between. Germline CDR1 reads MDHEN; CDR2 reads SYDVKM. The CDR3 has 13 amino acids. CDR3 coding DNA: TGTGCCAGCAGTTTACCCAGGGGCCACGAGCAGTACTTC. Residues: CASSLPRGHEQYF.

This clonotype was observed a single time. The chain carries TRBV7-9 and TRBJ2-7, with 8 bases aligning to TRBD1. This CDR3 comprises 13 residues. Germline loops: CDR1 SEHNR, CDR2 FQNEAQ (reference sequence). The trim removed 3 bases at V and 6 bases at J, leaving 4 bases unmatched. In nucleotides, the CDR3 is TGTGCCAGCAGCTTGGAGACAGGGGTCGAGCAGTACTTC. Its protein is CASSLETGVEQYF.

The chain carries TRBV19 and TRBJ1-2; the match to TRBD1 covers 8 bases. The germline V gene encodes CDR1 LNHDA and CDR2 SQIVND (reference sequence). J was trimmed by 0 bases and V by 6 bases; bases with no gene match: 3. The CDR3 runs to 14 residues. The CDR3 spells CASSFRGPNYGYTF. In DNA form, the CDR3 reads TGTGCCAGTAGCTTCAGGGGGCCTAACTATGGCTACACCTTC. The whole variable domain, remainder taken from reference TRBV19 and TRBJ1-2, is DGGITQSPKYLFRKEGQNVTLSCEQNLNHDAMYWYRQDPGQGLRLIYYSQIVNDFQKGDIAEGYSVSREKKESFPLTVTSAQKNPTAFYLCASSFRGPNYGYTFGSGTRLTVV.

The gene calls are TRBV19 and TRBJ2-7, with D uncertain. V shed 4 bases and J shed 2 bases, with 9 bases lying between them. CDR3 size: 13 residues. The germline CDR1 and CDR2 sequences are LNHDA and SQIVND (reference sequence). This CDR3 is CASSTSTAYEQYF. CDR3 nucleotides: TGTGCCAGTAGTACCTCGACGGCCTACGAGCAGTACTTC.

This rearrangement joins TRBV25-1 to TRBJ1-1; D perhaps matches TRBD1 (5 bases). CDR1 and CDR2 from the germline V gene are MGHDK and SYGVNS. This CDR3 is 11 amino acids long. V lost 6 bases to trimming and J lost 10 bases, with 12 bases between them. CDR3: CASSGGVVAFF. The CDR3 DNA sequence: TGTGCCAGCAGCGGGGGAGTGGTAGCTTTCTTT.

The chain uses TRBV29-1 and TRBJ2-1; D gene unclear. The CDR3 has 14 amino acids. The V end lost 4 bases, the J end lost 0 bases, and 10 bases lay between the germline ends. The germline gives CDR1 SQVTM, CDR2 ANQGSEA. The CDR3 reads CSVVSAVSYNEQFF. In DNA, the CDR3 is TGCAGCGTTGTTTCGGCTGTCTCCTACAATGAGCAGTTCTTC.

The chain couples TRBV10-3 to TRBJ2-1; D is perhaps TRBD2 (6 bases). Germline assignment: CDR1 ENHRY and CDR2 SYGVKD. The CDR3 is made up of 15 amino acids. Trimming took 6 bases from V and 9 from J, leaving 21 bases between them. This CDR3 is CAISPGTLSGPEQFF. The CDR3 DNA reads TGTGCCATCAGCCCGGGGACTCTATCAGGGCCTGAGCAGTTCTTC.

V gene TRBV13 combines with J gene TRBJ2-3; perhaps TRBD1 as D (7 bases). The germline V and J ends were trimmed by 4 bases and 2 bases, with 13 bases remaining between them. Germline lookup yields CDR1 PRHDT and CDR2 FYEKMQ (reference sequence). The CDR3 is 15 amino acids. The CDR3 here is CASSSQGEATDTQYF. The CDR3 DNA sequence: TGTGCCAGCAGCTCCCAGGGGGAGGCCACAGATACGCAGTATTTT.

This sequence joins TRBV5-1 and TRBJ2-5; D not certain. Per the germline V gene, CDR1 is SGHRS and CDR2 is YFSETQ. This CDR3 is 13 amino acids long. The V end was cut by 1 base, the J end by 1 base, with 5 bases between. Here the CDR3 DNA reads TGCGCCAGCAGCTTGACTTTCCAAGAGACCCAGTACTTC. This sequence encodes CASSLTFQETQYF.

This rearrangement joins TRBV7-9 to TRBJ2-7; possible D gene TRBD2, 7 bases. CDR1 SEHNR and CDR2 FQNEAQ come from the germline V gene (reference sequence). V lost 1 base and J 5 bases, leaving 21 bases between the germline ends. This CDR3 contains 17 residues. For the CDR3, the DNA is TGTGCCAGCAGCTTAGGCGGGGGCTCGCGGGAGCGCAACGAGCAGTACTTC. Protein sequence: CASSLGGGSRERNEQYF. The full variable domain, its missing parts supplied by reference TRBV7-9 and TRBJ2-7, is DTGVSQNPRHKITKRGQNVTFRCDPISEHNRLYWYRQTLGQGPEFLTYFQNEAQLEKSRLLSDRFSAERPKGSFSTLEIQRTEQGDSAMYLCASSLGGGSRERNEQYFGPGTRLTVT.

CDR3 sequence reads: CATSDLRGNTGELFF. DNA of the CDR3: TGTGCCACCAGTGATTTGCGAGGGAACACCGGGGAGCTGTTTTTT. This chain links TRBV24-1 with TRBJ2-2, with D unresolved. Germline CDR1 and CDR2: KGHDR and SFDVKD. The germline V and J ends were trimmed by 0 bases and 1 base, with 5 bases remaining between them. The CDR3 extends over 15 amino acids.

This rearrangement joins TRBV15 to TRBJ2-2; 11 nucleotides agree with TRBD2. The germline gives CDR1 LNHNV, CDR2 YYDKDF (reference sequence). The CDR3 extends over 17 amino acids. V trimming: 3 bases; J trimming: 7 bases; junction bases outside the gene matches: 10. The CDR3 bases are TGTGCCACCAGCAGCTATAAACTAGCGGGAGTGGGCGGGGAGCTGTTTTTT. This translates into CATSSYKLAGVGGELFF.

The chain carries TRBV28 and TRBJ1-1; 10 positions agree with TRBD1. Looked up from germline, CDR1 is MDHEN and CDR2 is SYDVKM. V shed 5 bases, J shed 0 bases, and the junction held 6 bases outside the gene matches. CDR3 size: 16 residues. As DNA, the CDR3 is TGTGCCAGCAGTCAGGACAGGGGGGGACTGAACACTGAAGCTTTCTTT. Amino acids: CASSQDRGGLNTEAFF.

V gene TRBV19 combines with J gene TRBJ2-2, with D possibly TRBD2 on 5 matching bases. V lost 7 bases to trimming and J lost 0 bases, with 12 bases between them. The CDR3 loop spans 15 amino acids. The germline CDR1 and CDR2 sequences are LNHDA and SQIVND (reference sequence). DNA of the CDR3: TGTGCCAGTACTAGAGCGGCGGCGAACACCGGGGAGCTGTTTTTT. Its protein is CASTRAAANTGELFF.

V usage is TRBV2 and J usage is TRBJ2-6; no clear D. CDR1 is SNHLY, CDR2 FYNNEI, per germline. Trimming removed 6 bases from V and 2 bases from J, with 11 bases in between. The CDR3 contains 15 residues. CDR3 nucleotide sequence: TGTGCCAGCAGGGCATGGGCCGCTGGGGCCAACGTCCTGACTTTC. Translating gives CASRAWAAGANVLTF.

The rearrangement links TRBV7-9 to TRBJ1-1; the D is unclear. This CDR3 spans 11 amino acids. V was cut by 5 bases and J by 6 bases, with 7 bases left in between. CDR1 and CDR2 (germline): SEHNR, FQNEAQ (reference sequence). This CDR3 reads CASSPLPEAFF. For the CDR3, the DNA is TGTGCCAGCAGCCCACTTCCTGAAGCTTTCTTT.

J is TRBJ2-1 and V is TRBV12-3 or TRBV12-4; 9 positions match TRBD2. Trimming cost V 6 bases and J 10 bases; bases outside gene matches: 13. This CDR3 is 15 amino acids long. DNA of the CDR3: TGTGCCAGCAGGGCAAATGGACTAGCGTCAAACGAGCAGTTCTTC. This sequence encodes CASRANGLASNEQFF.

This clonotype is a singleton in its sample. V usage is TRBV12-3 or TRBV12-4 and J usage is TRBJ2-5; D perhaps matches TRBD2 (5 bases). V was pared by 2 bases and J by 2 bases, with 15 bases between. The CDR3 consists of 16 residues. The CDR3 DNA is TGTGCCAGCAGTTTAAATTATCCTAGCTGGCAAGAGACCCAGTACTTC. It is translated as CASSLNYPSWQETQYF.

The chain is built from TRBV15 and TRBJ2-7; D gene unclear. The ends were cut back, 0 bases at V and 4 bases at J, with 7 bases in the middle. This CDR3 region has 13 residues. Germline CDR1 and CDR2: LNHNV and YYDKDF (reference sequence). This CDR3 reads CATSRDPGYEQYF. The CDR3 nucleotides are TGTGCCACCAGCAGAGACCCCGGTTACGAGCAGTACTTC.

The genes are TRBV19 and TRBJ1-4; 9 bases agree with TRBD1. Germline-derived CDR1 and CDR2 are LNHDA and SQIVND (reference sequence). This CDR3 contains 16 residues. V was pared by 4 bases and J by 8 bases, with 11 bases of the junction left unmatched. CDR3 region: CASSKRTGEVREKLFF. As DNA, the CDR3 is TGTGCCAGTAGTAAAAGGACAGGGGAGGTCCGCGAAAAACTGTTTTTT.

J is TRBJ2-1 and V is TRBV7-9, with 9 positions matching TRBD1. The junction had 9 bases not matched to a gene; V was cut back by 5 bases and J by 7 bases. Looked up from germline, CDR1 is SEHNR and CDR2 is FQNEAQ (reference sequence). The CDR3 length is 15 residues. The CDR3 bases are TGTGCCAGCAGCCCACCGGGACAGGGCCGAAATGAGCAGTTCTTC. Amino acids: CASSPPGQGRNEQFF.

The J gene is TRBJ2-7, the V gene TRBV9; TRBD2 matches at 11 bases. Germline values: CDR1 SGDLS, CDR2 YYNGEE. J gave up 5 bases and V 3 bases, and 7 bases lay outside the gene matches. The CDR3 covers 15 residues. The CDR3 DNA sequence: TGTGCCAGCAGCGCCATAGCGGGAGGGCTGGACGAGCAGTACTTC. Its translation: CASSAIAGGLDEQYF.

The genes are TRBV20-1 and TRBJ2-7, with 10 bases matching TRBD1. The CDR3 has 14 amino acids. CDR1 and CDR2 (germline): DFQATT, SNEGSKA (reference sequence). Germline trimming cut 6 bases from V and 3 bases from J; bases unmatched to any gene: 8. CDR3 in DNA: TGCAGTGCCCCCGGGGACAGGGGTTTCTACGAGCAGTACTTC. Translating gives CSAPGDRGFYEQYF.

The rearrangement links TRBV28 to TRBJ2-1; D may be TRBD1 (6 bases). This CDR3 is 16 amino acids long. Germline V gene data show CDR1 as MDHEN and CDR2 as SYDVKM. The V and J ends lost 3 bases and 0 bases respectively, with 12 bases between them. As DNA, the CDR3 is TGTGCCAGCAGTTTCCCGCAGGGGTTCTCCTACAATGAGCAGTTCTTC. It encodes CASSFPQGFSYNEQFF.

The CDR3 DNA is TGTGCCAGTAGTATATTAACCAGCGCGGATACGCAGTATTTT. Its protein product is CASSILTSADTQYF. This chain uses TRBV19 with TRBJ2-3; D is undetermined. Germline V gene data show CDR1 as LNHDA and CDR2 as SQIVND (reference sequence). Trimming removed 2 bases at V and 6 bases at J, with 12 bases between. The CDR3 is made up of 14 amino acids.

This chain joins TRBV27 and TRBJ2-1, with a weak D call TRBD2 (6 bases). Trimming cost V 6 bases and J 6 bases, with 21 bases left between them. The CDR3 extends over 16 amino acids. The germline V gene encodes CDR1 MNHEY and CDR2 SMNVEV (reference sequence). DNA for the CDR3: TGTGCCAGCAGACTTACCGGGGGAGTGGGGATCAATGAGCAGTTCTTC. Residues: CASRLTGGVGINEQFF.

V gene TRBV12-3 or TRBV12-4 combines with J gene TRBJ2-1, with D hard to call. The CDR3 has 14 residues. V was shortened by 7 bases and J by 3 bases, with 13 bases between the two germline ends. The CDR3 DNA sequence: TGTGCCAGCATGGGAAGTTTAAGCTACAATGAGCAGTTCTTC. Amino acid sequence: CASMGSLSYNEQFF.

CDR3 DNA sequence: TGTGCCAGCTCACCACGTCGGACAGGCCTTAGCACAGATACGCAGTATTTT. Amino acids: CASSPRRTGLSTDTQYF. This sequence joins TRBV18 and TRBJ2-3, with 7 bases that match TRBD1. The V gene's germline CDR1 is KGHSH and CDR2 LQKENI. This CDR3 spans 17 amino acids. V lost 1 base, J lost 0 bases, and 7 bases stayed unmatched.